This TCR beta chain originates from a study of metastatic and nonmetastatic thyroid tumors. This clone showed up many times. There were no patients who had received any treatment before thyroid surgery. In the authors' methods: Researchers built a distant-metastasis classifier for papillary thyroid cancer that drew on CDR3 differences across clinicopathological groups. TCRdb reprocessed the PCR reads via MiXCR. The V and J calls follow TCRdb's processing rather than the paper's. The sample comprises just over 70,000 clones, less than 20% of which are singletons, and around 13% rests with the top ten. In germline, CDR1 is MNHEY, CDR2 SMNVEV (reference sequence). CDR3 length: 13 residues. V gave up 5 bases and J gave up 5 bases, with 9 bases separating them.

The chain employs TRBV27 and TRBJ2-2; possible D gene TRBD1, 6 bases. Sequencing used blood. The sequence was obtained from a female donor with papillary thyroid cancer or a benign thyroid nodule (not recorded which). Some clones in this sample may be carry-over from other donors' samples. The CDR3 is CASSIRGTGELFF. CDR3 in DNA: TGTGCCAGCAGTATCAGGGGAACCGGGGAGCTGTTTTTT.